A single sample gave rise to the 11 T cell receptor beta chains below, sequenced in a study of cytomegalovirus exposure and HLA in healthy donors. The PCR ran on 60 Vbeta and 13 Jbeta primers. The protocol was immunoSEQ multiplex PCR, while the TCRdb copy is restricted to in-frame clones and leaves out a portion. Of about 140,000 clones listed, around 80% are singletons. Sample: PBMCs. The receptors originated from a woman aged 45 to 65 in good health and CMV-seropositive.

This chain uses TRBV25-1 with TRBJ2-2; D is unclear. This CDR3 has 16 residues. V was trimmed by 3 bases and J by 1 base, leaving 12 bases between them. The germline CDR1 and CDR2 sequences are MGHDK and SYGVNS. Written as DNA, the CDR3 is TGTGCCAGCAGTGATGGTCCCTCAGTGAACACCGGGGAGCTGTTTTTT. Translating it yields CASSDGPSVNTGELFF.

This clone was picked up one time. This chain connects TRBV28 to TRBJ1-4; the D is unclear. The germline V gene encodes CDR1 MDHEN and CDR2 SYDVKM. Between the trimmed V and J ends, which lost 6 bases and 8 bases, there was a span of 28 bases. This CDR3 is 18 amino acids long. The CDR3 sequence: CASSPPGPSGRAPEKLFF. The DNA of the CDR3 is TGTGCCAGCAGCCCCCCGGGTCCCTCGGGAAGGGCCCCGGAAAAACTGTTTTTT.

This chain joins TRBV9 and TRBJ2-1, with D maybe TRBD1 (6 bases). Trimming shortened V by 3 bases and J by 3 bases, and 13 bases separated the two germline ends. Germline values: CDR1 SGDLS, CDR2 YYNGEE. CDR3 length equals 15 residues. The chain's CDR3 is CASSGAGTNYNEQFF. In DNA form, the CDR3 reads TGTGCCAGCAGCGGAGCCGGGACAAACTACAATGAGCAGTTCTTC.

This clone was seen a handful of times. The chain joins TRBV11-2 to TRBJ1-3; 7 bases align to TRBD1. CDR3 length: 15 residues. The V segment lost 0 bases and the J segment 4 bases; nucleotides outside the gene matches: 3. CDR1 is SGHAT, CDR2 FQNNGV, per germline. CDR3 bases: TGTGCCAGCAGCTTAGAGTGGGACAGCGGAAACACCATATATTTT. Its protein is CASSLEWDSGNTIYF.

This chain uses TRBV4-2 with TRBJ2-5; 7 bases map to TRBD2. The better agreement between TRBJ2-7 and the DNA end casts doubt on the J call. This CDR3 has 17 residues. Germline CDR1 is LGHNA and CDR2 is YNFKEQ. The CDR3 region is CASSQDWGGTTYYEQYF. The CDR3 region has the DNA TGTGCCAGCAGCCAAGATTGGGGAGGGACTACTTACTACGAGCAGTACTTC.

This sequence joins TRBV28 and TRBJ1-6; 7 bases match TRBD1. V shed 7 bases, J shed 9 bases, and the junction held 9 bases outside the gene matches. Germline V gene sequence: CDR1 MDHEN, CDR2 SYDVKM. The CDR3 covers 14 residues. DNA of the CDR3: TGTGCCAGCACTGGAGGGGGCGCAGGTTCACCCCTCCACTTT. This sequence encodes CASTGGGAGSPLHF.

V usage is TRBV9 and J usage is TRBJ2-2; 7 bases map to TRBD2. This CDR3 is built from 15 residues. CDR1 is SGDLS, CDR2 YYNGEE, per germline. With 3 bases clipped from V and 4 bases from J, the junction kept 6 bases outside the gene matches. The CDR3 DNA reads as TGTGCCAGCAGCGATGGGGGGGAGACCACCGGGGAGCTGTTTTTT. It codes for CASSDGGETTGELFF. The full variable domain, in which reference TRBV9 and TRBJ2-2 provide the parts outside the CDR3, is DSGVTQTPKHLITATGQRVTLRCSPRSGDLSVYWYQQSLDQGLQFLIQYYNGEERAKGNILERFSAQQFPDLHSELNLSSLELGDSALYFCASSDGGETTGELFFGEGSRLTVL.

The CDR3 reads CASSTQGGLPQHF. In DNA, the CDR3 is TGTGCCAGTAGTACACAGGGGGGCCTCCCCCAGCATTTT. The chain carries TRBV19 and TRBJ1-5, with 8 bases that match TRBD1. Losses at the gene ends were 4 bases for V and 10 bases for J; bases not matched to a gene: 6. The CDR3 loop spans 13 amino acids. Germline CDR1 and CDR2: LNHDA and SQIVND (reference sequence).

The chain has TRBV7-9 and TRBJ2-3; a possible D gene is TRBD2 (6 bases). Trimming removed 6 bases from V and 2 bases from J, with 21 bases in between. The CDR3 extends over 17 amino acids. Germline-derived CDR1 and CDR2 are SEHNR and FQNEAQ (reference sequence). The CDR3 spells CASRPRGGTYSTDTQYF. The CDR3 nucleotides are TGTGCCAGCAGACCAAGGGGCGGGACTTATTCCACAGATACGCAGTATTTT.

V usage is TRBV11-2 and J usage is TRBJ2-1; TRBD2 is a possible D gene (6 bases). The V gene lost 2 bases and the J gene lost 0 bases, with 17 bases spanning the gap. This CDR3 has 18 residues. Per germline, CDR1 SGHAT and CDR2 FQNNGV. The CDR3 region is CASSLRFGGLYSYNEQFF. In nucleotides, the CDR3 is TGTGCCAGCAGCTTACGGTTCGGGGGTCTTTACTCCTACAATGAGCAGTTCTTC.

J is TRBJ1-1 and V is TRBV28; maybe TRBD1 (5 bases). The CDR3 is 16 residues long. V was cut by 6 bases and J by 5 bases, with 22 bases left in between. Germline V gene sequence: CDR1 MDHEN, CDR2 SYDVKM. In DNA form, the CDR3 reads TGTGCCAGCAGGTTGGTGGACGGGGCAGGAGGGACTGAAGCTTTCTTT. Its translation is CASRLVDGAGGTEAFF.